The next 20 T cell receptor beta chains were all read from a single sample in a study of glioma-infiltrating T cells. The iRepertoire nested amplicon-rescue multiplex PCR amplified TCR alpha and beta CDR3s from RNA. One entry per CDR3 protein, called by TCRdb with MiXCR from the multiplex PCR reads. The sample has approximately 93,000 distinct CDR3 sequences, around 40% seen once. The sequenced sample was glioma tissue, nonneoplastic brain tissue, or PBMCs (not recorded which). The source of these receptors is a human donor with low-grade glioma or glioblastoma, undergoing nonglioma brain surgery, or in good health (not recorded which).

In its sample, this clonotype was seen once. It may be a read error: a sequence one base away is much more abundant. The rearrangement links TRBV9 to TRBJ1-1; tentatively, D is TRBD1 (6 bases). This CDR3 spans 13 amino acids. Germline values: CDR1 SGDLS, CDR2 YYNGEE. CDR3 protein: CTSSVVKDSEAFF. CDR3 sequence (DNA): TGTACCAGCAGCGTAGTGAAGGACAGTGAAGCTTTCTTT. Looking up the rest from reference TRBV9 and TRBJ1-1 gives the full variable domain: DSGVTQTPKHLITATGQRVTLRCSPRSGDLSVYWYQQSLDQGLQFLIQYYNGEERAKGNILERFSAQQFPDLHSELNLSSLELGDSALYFCTSSVVKDSEAFFGQGTRLTVV.

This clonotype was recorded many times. CDR3 coding DNA: TGCAGTGCTCGGGGGCGAGGGGTGGTCAATGAGCAGTTCTTC. Its protein product is CSARGRGVVNEQFF. V and J are TRBV20-1 and TRBJ2-1; either TRBD1 or TRBD2 may supply D (6 bases each). CDR1 DFQATT and CDR2 SNEGSKA come from the germline V gene (reference sequence). The ends were cut back, 5 bases at V and 6 bases at J, with 17 bases in the middle. The CDR3 is 14 amino acids.

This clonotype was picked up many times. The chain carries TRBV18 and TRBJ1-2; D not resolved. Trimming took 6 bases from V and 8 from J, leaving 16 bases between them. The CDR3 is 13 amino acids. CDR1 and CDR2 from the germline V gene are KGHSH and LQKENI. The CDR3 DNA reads TGTGCCAGCTCCCAAGCCGGGGATCTAGGCTACACCTTC. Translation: CASSQAGDLGYTF. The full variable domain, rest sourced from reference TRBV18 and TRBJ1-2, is NAGVMQNPRHLVRRRGQEARLRCSPMKGHSHVYWYRQLPEEGLKFMVYLQKENIIDESGMPKERFSAEFPKEGPSILRIQQVVRGDSAAYFCASSQAGDLGYTFGSGTRLTVV.

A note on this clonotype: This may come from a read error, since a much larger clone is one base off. CDR3 sequence (DNA): TGTGCCATCAGTGCTCGGCAGGTAATAAACAATGAGCAGCTCTTC. This gives the protein CAISARQVINNEQLF. This sequence joins TRBV10-3 and TRBJ2-1; D gene unclear. Germline CDR1 is ENHRY and CDR2 is SYGVKD. The CDR3 loop spans 15 amino acids.

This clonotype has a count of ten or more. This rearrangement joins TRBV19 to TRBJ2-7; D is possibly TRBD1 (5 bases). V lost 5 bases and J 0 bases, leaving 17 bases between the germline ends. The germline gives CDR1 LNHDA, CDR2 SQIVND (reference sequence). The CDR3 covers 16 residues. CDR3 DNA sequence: TGTGCCAGTAGTCGCGTAAGTGGGGCCGACTCCTACGAGCAGTACTTC. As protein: CASSRVSGADSYEQYF.

The chain's CDR3 is CSALGGTAETQYF. In nucleotides, the CDR3 is TGCAGTGCGCTGGGGGGGACCGCCGAGACCCAGTACTTC. V gene TRBV20-1 combines with J gene TRBJ2-5; 7 bases map to TRBD2. The length of the CDR3 is 13 residues. The germline CDR1 and CDR2 sequences are DFQATT and SNEGSKA (reference sequence). V dropped 6 bases and J dropped 5; count of bases not matched to a gene: 9.

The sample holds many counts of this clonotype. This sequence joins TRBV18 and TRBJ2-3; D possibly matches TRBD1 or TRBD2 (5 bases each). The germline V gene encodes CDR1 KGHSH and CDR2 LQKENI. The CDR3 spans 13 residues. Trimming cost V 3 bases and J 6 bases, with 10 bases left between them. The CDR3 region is CASSPRDADTQYF. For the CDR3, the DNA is TGTGCCAGCTCACCCCGGGACGCTGATACGCAGTATTTT.

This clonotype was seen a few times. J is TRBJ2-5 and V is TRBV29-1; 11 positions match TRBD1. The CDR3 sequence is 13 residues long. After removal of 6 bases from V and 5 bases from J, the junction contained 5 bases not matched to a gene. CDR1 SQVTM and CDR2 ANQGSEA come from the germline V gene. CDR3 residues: CSVTRDRGETQYF. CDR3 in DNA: TGCAGCGTCACCCGGGACAGGGGGGAGACCCAGTACTTC.

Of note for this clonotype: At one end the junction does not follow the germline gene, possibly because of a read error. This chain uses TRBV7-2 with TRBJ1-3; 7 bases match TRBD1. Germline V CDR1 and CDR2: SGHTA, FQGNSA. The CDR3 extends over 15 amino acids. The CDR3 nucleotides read TGTGCCGGCAGCCCGTGGGACAGCTCTGGAAACGCCATATATTTT. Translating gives CAGSPWDSSGNAIYF.

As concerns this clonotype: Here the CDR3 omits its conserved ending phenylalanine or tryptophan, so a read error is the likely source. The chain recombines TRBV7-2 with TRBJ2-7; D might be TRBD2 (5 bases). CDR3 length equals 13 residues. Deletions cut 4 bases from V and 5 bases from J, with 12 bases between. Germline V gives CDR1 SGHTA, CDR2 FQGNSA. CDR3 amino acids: CASSYGRVNEQYL. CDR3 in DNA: TGTGCCAGCAGCTATGGGAGAGTCAACGAGCAGTACCTC.

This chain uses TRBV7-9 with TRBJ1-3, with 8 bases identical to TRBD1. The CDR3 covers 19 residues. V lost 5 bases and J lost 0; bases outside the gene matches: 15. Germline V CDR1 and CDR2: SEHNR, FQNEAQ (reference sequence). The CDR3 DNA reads TGTGCCAGCAGCACGACAGGGGACAACAGGGAGTACTCTGGAAACACCATATATTTT. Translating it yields CASSTTGDNREYSGNTIYF.

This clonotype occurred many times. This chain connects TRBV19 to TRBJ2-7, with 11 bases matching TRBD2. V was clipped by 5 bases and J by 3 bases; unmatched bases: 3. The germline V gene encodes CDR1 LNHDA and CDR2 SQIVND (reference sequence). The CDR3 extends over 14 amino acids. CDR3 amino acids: CASSALAGGYEQYF. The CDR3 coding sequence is TGTGCCAGTAGTGCCCTAGCGGGGGGCTACGAGCAGTACTTC.

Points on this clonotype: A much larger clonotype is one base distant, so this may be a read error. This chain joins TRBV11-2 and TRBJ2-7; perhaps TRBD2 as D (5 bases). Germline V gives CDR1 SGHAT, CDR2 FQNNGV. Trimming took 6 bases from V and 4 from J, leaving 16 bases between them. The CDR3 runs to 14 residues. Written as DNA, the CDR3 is TGTGCCAGCAGACCAGCGGAGTTCTCTTACGAGCAGTACTTC. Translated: CASRPAEFSYEQYF.

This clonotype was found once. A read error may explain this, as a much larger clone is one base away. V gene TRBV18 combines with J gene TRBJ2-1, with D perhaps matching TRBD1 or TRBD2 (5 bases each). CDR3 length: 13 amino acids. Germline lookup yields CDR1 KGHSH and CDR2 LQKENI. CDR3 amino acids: CASSQDQGATKYF. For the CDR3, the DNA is TGTGCCAGCTCCCAAGATCAGGGAGCGACCAAGTACTTC. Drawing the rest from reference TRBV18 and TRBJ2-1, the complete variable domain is NAGVMQNPRHLVRRRGQEARLRCSPMKGHSHVYWYRQLPEEGLKFMVYLQKENIIDESGMPKERFSAEFPKEGPSILRIQQVVRGDSAAYFCASSQDQGATKYFGPGTRLTVL.

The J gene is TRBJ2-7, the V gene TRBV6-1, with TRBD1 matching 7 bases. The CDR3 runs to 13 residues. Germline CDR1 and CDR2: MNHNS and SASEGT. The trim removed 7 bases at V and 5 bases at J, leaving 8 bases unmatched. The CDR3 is CASKRRQGHEQYF. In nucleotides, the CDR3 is TGTGCCAGCAAGCGGAGACAGGGCCACGAGCAGTACTTC.

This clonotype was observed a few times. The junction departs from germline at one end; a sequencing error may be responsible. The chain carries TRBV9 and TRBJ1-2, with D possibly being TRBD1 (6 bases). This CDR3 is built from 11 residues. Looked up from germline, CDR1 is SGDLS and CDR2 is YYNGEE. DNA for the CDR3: TGTGCCAGCAGCGATGGGGGCAGGACTAACTTC. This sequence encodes CASSDGGRTNF.

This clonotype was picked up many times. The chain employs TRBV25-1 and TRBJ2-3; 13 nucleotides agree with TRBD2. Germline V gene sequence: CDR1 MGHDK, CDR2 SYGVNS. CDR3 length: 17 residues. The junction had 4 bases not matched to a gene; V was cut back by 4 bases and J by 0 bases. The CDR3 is CASSAGLAGVSTDTQYF. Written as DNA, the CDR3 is TGTGCCAGCAGTGCCGGACTAGCGGGGGTTAGCACAGATACGCAGTATTTT.

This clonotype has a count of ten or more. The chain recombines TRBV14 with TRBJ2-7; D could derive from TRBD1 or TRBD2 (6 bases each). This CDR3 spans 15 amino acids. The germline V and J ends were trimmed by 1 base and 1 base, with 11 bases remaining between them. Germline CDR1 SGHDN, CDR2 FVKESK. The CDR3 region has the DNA TGTGCCAGCAGCCAAGTAACAGGGAGGTCCTACGAGCAGTACTTC. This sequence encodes CASSQVTGRSYEQYF. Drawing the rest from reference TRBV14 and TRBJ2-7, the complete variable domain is EAGVTQFPSHSVIEKGQTVTLRCDPISGHDNLYWYRRVMGKEIKFLLHFVKESKQDESGMPNNRFLAERTGGTYSTLKVQPAELEDSGVYFCASSQVTGRSYEQYFGPGTRLTVT.

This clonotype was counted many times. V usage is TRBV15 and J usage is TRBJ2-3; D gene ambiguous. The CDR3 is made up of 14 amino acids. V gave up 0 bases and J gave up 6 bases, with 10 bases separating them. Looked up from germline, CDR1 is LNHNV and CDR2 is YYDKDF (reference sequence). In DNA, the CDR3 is TGTGCCACCAGCAGAGATGAGCAACCGGATACGCAGTATTTT. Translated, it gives CATSRDEQPDTQYF.

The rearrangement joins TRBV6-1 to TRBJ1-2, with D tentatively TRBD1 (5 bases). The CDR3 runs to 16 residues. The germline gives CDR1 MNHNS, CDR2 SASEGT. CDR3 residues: CVSRNEGRGDNYGYTF. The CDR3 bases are TGTGTTAGCAGGAACGAAGGGAGGGGTGATAACTATGGCTACACCTTC.